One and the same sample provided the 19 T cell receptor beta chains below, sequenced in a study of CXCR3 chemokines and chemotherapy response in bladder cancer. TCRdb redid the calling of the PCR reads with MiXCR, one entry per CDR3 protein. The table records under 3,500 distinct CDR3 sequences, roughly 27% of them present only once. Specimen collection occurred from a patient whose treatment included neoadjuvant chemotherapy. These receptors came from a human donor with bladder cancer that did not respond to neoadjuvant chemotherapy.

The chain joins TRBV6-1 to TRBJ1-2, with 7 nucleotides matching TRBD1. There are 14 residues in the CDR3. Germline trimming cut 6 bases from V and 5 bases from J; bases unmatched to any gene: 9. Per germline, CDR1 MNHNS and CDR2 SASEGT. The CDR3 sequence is CASRVGQGVYGYTF. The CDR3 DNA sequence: TGTGCCAGCAGGGTCGGGCAGGGGGTTTATGGCTACACCTTC.

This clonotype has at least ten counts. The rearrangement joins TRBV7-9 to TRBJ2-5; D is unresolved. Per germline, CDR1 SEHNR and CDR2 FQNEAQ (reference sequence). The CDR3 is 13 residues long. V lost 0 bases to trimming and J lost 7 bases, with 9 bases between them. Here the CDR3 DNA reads TGTGCCAGCAGCTTAGCAGGGTCGGGGACCCAGTACTTC. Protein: CASSLAGSGTQYF.

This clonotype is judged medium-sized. The CDR3 is CASSQVQGDEQYF. The CDR3 nucleotides read TGTGCCAGTAGCCAGGTACAAGGGGACGAGCAGTACTTC. This chain links TRBV19 with TRBJ2-7; D might be TRBD1 (5 bases). The CDR3 totals 13 residues. With 6 bases removed from V and 5 bases from J, the gap between germline ends came to 14 bases. Germline V lookup: CDR1 LNHDA, CDR2 SQIVND (reference sequence).

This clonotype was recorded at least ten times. CDR3 sequence (DNA): TGTGCCAGCAGTGGGGACAGGGGAGGCAATCAGCCCCAGCATTTT. It codes for CASSGDRGGNQPQHF. V is TRBV12-3 or TRBV12-4 and J is TRBJ1-5; TRBD1 aligns across 10 bases. V shed 5 bases, J shed 2 bases, and the junction held 3 bases outside the gene matches. The CDR3 loop spans 15 amino acids.

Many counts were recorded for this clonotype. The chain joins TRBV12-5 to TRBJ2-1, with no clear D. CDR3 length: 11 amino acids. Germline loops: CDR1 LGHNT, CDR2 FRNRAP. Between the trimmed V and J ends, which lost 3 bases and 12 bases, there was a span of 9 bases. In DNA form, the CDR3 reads TGTGCTAGTGGTTTAGAGGCCCGGCAGTTCTTC. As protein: CASGLEARQFF.

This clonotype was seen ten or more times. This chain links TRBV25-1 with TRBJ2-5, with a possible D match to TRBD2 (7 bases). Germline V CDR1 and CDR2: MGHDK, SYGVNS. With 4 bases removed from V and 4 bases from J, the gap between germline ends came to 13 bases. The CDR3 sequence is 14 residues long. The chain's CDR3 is CASSAGGGAETQYF. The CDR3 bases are TGTGCCAGCAGTGCAGGTGGGGGGGCAGAGACCCAGTACTTC.

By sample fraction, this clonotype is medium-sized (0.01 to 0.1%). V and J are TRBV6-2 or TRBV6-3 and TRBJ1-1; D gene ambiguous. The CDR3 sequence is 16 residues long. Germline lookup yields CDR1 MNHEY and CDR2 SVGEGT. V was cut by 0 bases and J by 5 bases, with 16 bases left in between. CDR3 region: CASSYSRTVVGTEAFF. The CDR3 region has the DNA TGTGCCAGCAGTTACTCGCGAACAGTTGTCGGGACTGAAGCTTTCTTT.

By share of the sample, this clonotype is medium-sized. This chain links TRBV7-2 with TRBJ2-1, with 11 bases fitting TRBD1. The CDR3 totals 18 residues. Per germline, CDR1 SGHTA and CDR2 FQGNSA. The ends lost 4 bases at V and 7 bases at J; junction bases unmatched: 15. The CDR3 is CASSWEHSGQGARNEQFF. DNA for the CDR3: TGTGCCAGCAGCTGGGAACATAGTGGACAGGGGGCCAGGAATGAGCAGTTCTTC. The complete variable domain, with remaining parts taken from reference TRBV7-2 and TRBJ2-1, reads GAGVSQSPSNKVTEKGKDVELRCDPISGHTALYWYRQSLGQGLEFLIYFQGNSAPDKSGLPSDRFSAERTGGSVSTLTIQRTQQEDSAVYLCASSWEHSGQGARNEQFFGPGTRLTVL.

CDR3 bases: TGTGCCAGCAGTTATTGGGGGTCCACCGGGGAGCAGTACTTC. Translated: CASSYWGSTGEQYF. The chain joins TRBV6-2 or TRBV6-3 to TRBJ2-7; D may be TRBD1 or TRBD2 (5 bases each). This CDR3 contains 14 residues. V lost 3 bases to trimming and J lost 7 bases, with 16 bases between them. Germline values: CDR1 MNHEY, CDR2 SVGEGT.

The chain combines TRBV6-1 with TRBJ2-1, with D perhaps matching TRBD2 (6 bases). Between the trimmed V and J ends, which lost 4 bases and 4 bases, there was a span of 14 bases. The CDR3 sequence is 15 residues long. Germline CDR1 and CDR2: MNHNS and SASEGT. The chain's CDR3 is CASSVGGALYNEQFF. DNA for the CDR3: TGTGCCAGCAGTGTTGGCGGGGCGCTATACAATGAGCAGTTCTTC.

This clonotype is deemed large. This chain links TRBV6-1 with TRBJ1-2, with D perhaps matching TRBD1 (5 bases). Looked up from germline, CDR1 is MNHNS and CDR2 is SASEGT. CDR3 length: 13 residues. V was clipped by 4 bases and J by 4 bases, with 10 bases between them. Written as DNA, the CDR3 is TGTGCCAGCAGTGTCCTCGGGGCCTATGGCTACACCTTC. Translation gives CASSVLGAYGYTF.

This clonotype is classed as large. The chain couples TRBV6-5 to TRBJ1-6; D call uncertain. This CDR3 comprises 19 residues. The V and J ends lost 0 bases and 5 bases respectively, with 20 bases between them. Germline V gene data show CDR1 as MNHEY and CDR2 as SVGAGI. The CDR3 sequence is CASSYSWRLSGTNNSPLHF. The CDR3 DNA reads TGTGCCAGCAGTTACTCGTGGAGGCTTAGCGGAACTAATAATTCACCCCTCCACTTT.

CDR3 DNA: TGCAGTGCTAGTCCAGGGGGCGCCTATGGCTACACCTTC. Its translation is CSASPGGAYGYTF. J is TRBJ1-2 and V is TRBV20-1; 8 nucleotides agree with TRBD1. Losses at the gene ends were 3 bases for V and 4 bases for J; bases not matched to a gene: 4. The CDR3 spans 13 residues. The germline V gene encodes CDR1 DFQATT and CDR2 SNEGSKA (reference sequence).

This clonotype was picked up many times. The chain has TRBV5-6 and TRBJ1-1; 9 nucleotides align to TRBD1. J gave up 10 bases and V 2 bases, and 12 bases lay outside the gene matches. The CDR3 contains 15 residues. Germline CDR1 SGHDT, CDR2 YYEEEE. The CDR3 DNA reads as TGTGCCAGCAGCTTTCTAAGACAGGGGGGGGTCAGAGCTTTCTTT. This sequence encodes CASSFLRQGGVRAFF.

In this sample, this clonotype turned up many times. CDR3 DNA: TGCAGTGCTAGAGAGGGGACAGGGTATCAGCCCCAGCATTTT. Protein product: CSAREGTGYQPQHF. V gene TRBV20-1 combines with J gene TRBJ1-5; 9 bases match TRBD1. The length of the CDR3 is 14 residues. CDR1 is DFQATT and CDR2 is SNEGSKA in the germline V gene (reference sequence). V lost 0 bases, J lost 5 bases, and 2 bases stayed unmatched.

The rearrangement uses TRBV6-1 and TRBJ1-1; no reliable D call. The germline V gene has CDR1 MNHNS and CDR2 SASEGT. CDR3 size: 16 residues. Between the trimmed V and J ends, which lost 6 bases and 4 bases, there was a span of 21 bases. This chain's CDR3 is CASSRGPTGPGTEAFF. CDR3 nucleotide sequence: TGTGCCAGCAGCAGAGGGCCCACGGGTCCGGGCACTGAAGCTTTCTTT.

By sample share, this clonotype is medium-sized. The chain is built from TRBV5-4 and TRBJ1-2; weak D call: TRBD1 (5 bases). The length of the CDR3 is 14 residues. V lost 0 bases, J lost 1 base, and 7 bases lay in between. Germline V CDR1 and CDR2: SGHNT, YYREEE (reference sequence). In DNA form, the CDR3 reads TGTGCCAGCAGCTTGGGGGGGAATAACTATGGCTACACCTTC. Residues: CASSLGGNNYGYTF. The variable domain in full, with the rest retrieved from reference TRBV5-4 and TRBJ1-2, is ETGVTQSPTHLIKTRGQQVTLRCSSQSGHNTVSWYQQALGQGPQFIFQYYREEENGRGNFPPRFSGLQFPNYSSELNVNALELDDSALYLCASSLGGNNYGYTFGSGTRLTVV.

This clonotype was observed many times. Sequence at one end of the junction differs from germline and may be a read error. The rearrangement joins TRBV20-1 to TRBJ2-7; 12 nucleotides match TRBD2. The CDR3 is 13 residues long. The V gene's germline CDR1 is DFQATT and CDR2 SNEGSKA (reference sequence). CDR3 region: CSTSGGKHYEQYF. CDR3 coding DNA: TGCAGTACTAGCGGGGGGAAGCACTACGAGCAGTACTTC.

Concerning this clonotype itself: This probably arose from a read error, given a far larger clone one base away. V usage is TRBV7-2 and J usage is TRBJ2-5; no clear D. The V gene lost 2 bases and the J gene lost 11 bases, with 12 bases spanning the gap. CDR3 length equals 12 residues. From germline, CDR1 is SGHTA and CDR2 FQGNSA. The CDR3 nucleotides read TGTGCCAGCAGCTTAAAGCCCCCGGAGCAGTACTTC. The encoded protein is CASSLKPPEQYF.